The rows below give T cell receptor beta chains drawn from one sample of a study of cytomegalovirus exposure and HLA in healthy donors. The table came from immunoSEQ multiplex PCR; TCRdb's copy has only in-frame clones and leaves some out. The repertoire holds tens of thousands of clones, with 60% to 85% as singletons. Sequencing used PBMCs. The receptors come from a woman aged 40 to 55 in good health and CMV-seropositive. Both conserved end residues are part of each CDR3. Each record gives: CDR3 protein, CDR3 DNA, D gene, J gene, V gene, clone size. The D gene is left open where the match is weak. Some rows mark clone size as missing; the rest say once, few, many or name a class of expanded clone.

CDR3 protein: CASRVDRAHYGYTF
CDR3 DNA: TGTGCCAGCAGGGTGGACAGGGCCCACTATGGCTACACCTTC
D gene: TRBD1
J gene: TRBJ1-2
V gene: TRBV6-1
clone size: .

CDR3 protein: CASSLVWTGLTNEQFF
CDR3 DNA: TGTGCCAGCAGCTTGGTTTGGACGGGACTCACTAATGAGCAGTTCTTC
D gene: .
J gene: TRBJ2-1
V gene: TRBV5-5
clone size: .

CDR3 protein: CAWSARDGRYTDTQYF
CDR3 DNA: TGTGCCTGGAGTGCTAGGGACGGGAGGTACACAGATACGCAGTATTTT
D gene: TRBD2
J gene: TRBJ2-3
V gene: TRBV30
clone size: .

CDR3 protein: CASREQGHLGGYTF
CDR3 DNA: TGTGCCAGCAGGGAACAGGGACACTTGGGGGGCTACACCTTC
D gene: .
J gene: TRBJ1-2
V gene: TRBV6-5
clone size: once

CDR3 protein: CASSYWTGPSYEQYF
CDR3 DNA: TGTGCCAGCAGTTACTGGACAGGACCCTCCTACGAGCAGTACTTC
D gene: TRBD1
J gene: TRBJ2-7
V gene: TRBV6-5
clone size: .

CDR3 protein: CASSDLAGTQYF
CDR3 DNA: TGTGCCAGCAGCGACCTAGCTGGTACGCAGTATTTT
D gene: .
J gene: TRBJ2-3
V gene: TRBV9
clone size: .

CDR3 protein: CASSPQGRLSNQPQHF
CDR3 DNA: TGTGCCAGCTCACCGCAGGGCAGGCTTAGCAATCAGCCCCAGCATTTT
D gene: .
J gene: TRBJ1-5
V gene: TRBV18
clone size: .

CDR3 protein: CASSGTEKNQPQHF
CDR3 DNA: TGTGCCAGCAGTGGGACAGAGAAAAATCAGCCCCAGCATTTT
D gene: TRBD1
J gene: TRBJ1-5
V gene: TRBV28
clone size: .

CDR3 protein: CASSRDTNPLWVSGANVLTF
CDR3 DNA: TGTGCCAGCAGCCGGGACACGAACCCCCTCTGGGTATCTGGGGCCAACGTCCTGACTTTC
D gene: .
J gene: TRBJ2-6
V gene: TRBV7-3
clone size: .

CDR3 protein: CASSLAAGGSDTQYF
CDR3 DNA: TGCGCCAGCAGCTTGGCAGCGGGGGGATCAGATACGCAGTATTTT
D gene: TRBD2
J gene: TRBJ2-3
V gene: TRBV5-1
clone size: few

CDR3 protein: CAYKGNYEQYF
CDR3 DNA: TGTGCCTATAAGGGGAACTACGAGCAGTACTTC
D gene: .
J gene: TRBJ2-7
V gene: TRBV30
clone size: once

CDR3 protein: CASRDPGQGNTGELFF
CDR3 DNA: TGTGCCAGCAGAGATCCGGGACAGGGTAACACCGGGGAGCTGTTTTTT
D gene: TRBD1
J gene: TRBJ2-2
V gene: TRBV28
clone size: .

CDR3 protein: CASSLVPLGGRGLEQFF
CDR3 DNA: TGTGCCAGCAGCTTAGTACCCCTAGGCGGGAGGGGACTTGAGCAGTTCTTC
D gene: TRBD2
J gene: TRBJ2-1
V gene: TRBV7-2
clone size: .

CDR3 protein: CASSPTGAGTDTQYF
CDR3 DNA: TGTGCCAGCAGTCCGACAGGGGCGGGCACAGATACGCAGTATTTT
D gene: TRBD1
J gene: TRBJ2-3
V gene: TRBV6-1
clone size: few

CDR3 protein: CATSGGQGGGYTF
CDR3 DNA: TGTGCCACCAGCGGAGGACAGGGTGGTGGCTACACCTTC
D gene: TRBD1
J gene: TRBJ1-2
V gene: TRBV15
clone size: once

CDR3 protein: CASKTGGDYGYTF
CDR3 DNA: TGTGCCAGCAAGACAGGGGGAGACTATGGCTACACCTTC
D gene: TRBD1
J gene: TRBJ1-2
V gene: TRBV19
clone size: .

CDR3 protein: CASSQAHSGGAADTQYF
CDR3 DNA: TGCGCCAGCAGCCAAGCTCATAGCGGGGGGGCAGCAGATACGCAGTATTTT
D gene: TRBD2
J gene: TRBJ2-3
V gene: TRBV4-1
clone size: .

CDR3 protein: CASSQGTEAFF
CDR3 DNA: TGTGCCAGCAGCCAGGGCACTGAAGCTTTCTTT
D gene: .
J gene: TRBJ1-1
V gene: TRBV6-1
clone size: .

CDR3 protein: CASSSRLMIEQYF
CDR3 DNA: TGTGCCAGCAGCTCCCGCCTCATGATCGAGCAGTACTTC
D gene: .
J gene: TRBJ2-7
V gene: TRBV11-2
clone size: .

CDR3 protein: CASSLLSRGYNEQFF
CDR3 DNA: TGTGCCAGCAGCCTCCTTAGCCGTGGGTACAATGAGCAGTTCTTC
D gene: .
J gene: TRBJ2-1
V gene: TRBV7-9
clone size: few

CDR3 protein: CASSYTQGGDRRYEQYF
CDR3 DNA: TGTGCCAGCAGTTATACCCAAGGGGGAGACAGAAGATACGAGCAGTACTTC
D gene: .
J gene: TRBJ2-7
V gene: TRBV6-8
clone size: .

CDR3 protein: CASSPGYEQYF
CDR3 DNA: TGTGCCAGCAGCCCGGGTTACGAGCAGTACTTC
D gene: .
J gene: TRBJ2-7
V gene: TRBV14
clone size: once

CDR3 protein: CASRLLIGESGYTF
CDR3 DNA: TGTGCCAGCAGGCTTTTAATAGGGGAATCTGGCTACACCTTC
D gene: .
J gene: TRBJ1-2
V gene: TRBV6-6
clone size: once

CDR3 protein: CASSQSKLAKNIQYF
CDR3 DNA: TGTGCCAGCAGCCAAAGCAAACTAGCCAAAAACATTCAGTACTTC
D gene: .
J gene: TRBJ2-4
V gene: TRBV27
clone size: .

CDR3 protein: CASSPPIRRGGTGELFF
CDR3 DNA: TGTGCCAGCAGCCCCCCGATCCGGAGGGGAGGAACCGGGGAGCTGTTTTTT
D gene: .
J gene: TRBJ2-2
V gene: TRBV25-1
clone size: .

CDR3 protein: CASSGPTGREANEQFF
CDR3 DNA: TGTGCCAGCAGTGGCCCAACAGGGCGAGAGGCAAATGAGCAGTTCTTC
D gene: .
J gene: TRBJ2-1
V gene: TRBV6-1
clone size: .

CDR3 protein: CASSLPGKGYTF
CDR3 DNA: TGTGCCAGCAGTTTACCAGGGAAAGGCTACACCTTC
D gene: .
J gene: TRBJ1-2
V gene: TRBV28
clone size: once

CDR3 protein: CASKSESGQYNSPLHF
CDR3 DNA: TGTGCCAGCAAGTCCGAATCGGGACAGTATAATTCACCCCTCCACTTT
D gene: TRBD1
J gene: TRBJ1-6
V gene: TRBV2
clone size: .

CDR3 protein: CASSPTGQGLNTEAFF
CDR3 DNA: TGTGCCAGCAGCCCGACAGGACAAGGGCTGAACACTGAAGCTTTCTTT
D gene: .
J gene: TRBJ1-1
V gene: TRBV5-6
clone size: .

CDR3 protein: CASSLGSATNEKLFF
CDR3 DNA: TGCGCCAGCAGCTTGGGTAGTGCAACTAATGAAAAACTGTTTTTT
D gene: .
J gene: TRBJ1-4
V gene: TRBV5-1
clone size: few

CDR3 protein: CASSQDTGGSTQYF
CDR3 DNA: TGTGCCAGCAGCCAAGATACGGGCGGGAGTACGCAGTACTTC
D gene: TRBD2
J gene: TRBJ2-7
V gene: TRBV4-2
clone size: .

CDR3 protein: CARGTGFNEQYF
CDR3 DNA: TGTGCCAGAGGGACAGGTTTTAACGAGCAGTACTTC
D gene: TRBD1
J gene: TRBJ2-7
V gene: TRBV2
clone size: .

CDR3 protein: CASSGDRVGTEAFF
CDR3 DNA: TGTGCCAGCAGTGGGGACAGGGTGGGCACTGAAGCTTTCTTT
D gene: TRBD1
J gene: TRBJ1-1
V gene: TRBV2
clone size: few

CDR3 protein: CASSRSFPYEQYF
CDR3 DNA: TGTGCCAGCAGTAGAAGCTTCCCCTACGAGCAGTACTTC
D gene: .
J gene: TRBJ2-7
V gene: TRBV6-1
clone size: .

CDR3 protein: CASSQGSGEEKLFF
CDR3 DNA: TGTGCCAGCAGCCAGGGGTCTGGTGAAGAAAAACTGTTTTTT
D gene: .
J gene: TRBJ1-4
V gene: TRBV7-8
clone size: .

CDR3 protein: CASSPGGAYEQYF
CDR3 DNA: TGTGCCAGCAGCCCGGGAGGCGCCTACGAGCAGTACTTC
D gene: TRBD2
J gene: TRBJ2-7
V gene: TRBV7-9
clone size: .

CDR3 protein: CASGPGTALEVGNQPQHF
CDR3 DNA: TGTGCCAGCGGACCCGGGACAGCCCTTGAGGTCGGCAATCAGCCCCAGCATTTT
D gene: TRBD1
J gene: TRBJ1-5
V gene: TRBV2
clone size: .

CDR3 protein: CASSQEFAVYEQYF
CDR3 DNA: TGCGCCAGCAGCCAAGAATTTGCAGTCTACGAGCAGTACTTC
D gene: .
J gene: TRBJ2-7
V gene: TRBV4-1
clone size: .

CDR3 protein: CASSLLWGGDEKLFF
CDR3 DNA: TGTGCCAGCAGTCTCCTTTGGGGGGGTGATGAAAAACTGTTTTTT
D gene: .
J gene: TRBJ1-4
V gene: TRBV27
clone size: .

CDR3 protein: CASSRTSGTGQETQYF
CDR3 DNA: TGCGCCAGCAGCCGGACTAGCGGGACGGGCCAAGAGACCCAGTACTTC
D gene: TRBD2
J gene: TRBJ2-5
V gene: TRBV5-1
clone size: .

CDR3 protein: CASSLRQGLDYGYTF
CDR3 DNA: TGTGCCAGCAGTCTCAGACAGGGACTAGACTATGGCTACACCTTC
D gene: TRBD1
J gene: TRBJ1-2
V gene: TRBV28
clone size: .

CDR3 protein: CASRLAPRLAGGGEQFF
CDR3 DNA: TGTGCAAGTCGCTTAGCCCCAAGACTAGCGGGAGGTGGTGAGCAGTTCTTC
D gene: .
J gene: TRBJ2-1
V gene: TRBV12-2
clone size: .

CDR3 protein: CASSLGGTLYEQYF
CDR3 DNA: TGTGCCAGCAGTTTAGGCGGGACGCTCTACGAGCAGTACTTC
D gene: .
J gene: TRBJ2-7
V gene: TRBV28
clone size: .

CDR3 protein: CSSSPLLANTEAFF
CDR3 DNA: TGTTCCAGCAGCCCGCTCCTGGCGAACACTGAAGCTTTCTTT
D gene: .
J gene: TRBJ1-1
V gene: TRBV7-9
clone size: .

CDR3 protein: CAHRGGSGEQYF
CDR3 DNA: TGTGCCCACAGGGGGGGGAGCGGCGAGCAGTACTTC
D gene: .
J gene: TRBJ2-7
V gene: TRBV30
clone size: few

CDR3 protein: CASSLGGTGGHEQFF
CDR3 DNA: TGCGCCAGCAGCTTGGGTGGGACAGGGGGCCATGAGCAGTTCTTC
D gene: TRBD1
J gene: TRBJ2-1
V gene: TRBV5-1
clone size: .

CDR3 protein: CASRSDDAYEQYF
CDR3 DNA: TGTGCCAGCAGAAGCGACGATGCCTACGAGCAGTACTTC
D gene: .
J gene: TRBJ2-7
V gene: TRBV28
clone size: few

CDR3 protein: CASRIGTGANYGYTF
CDR3 DNA: TGTGCCAGTCGTATAGGGACAGGGGCCAACTATGGCTACACCTTC
D gene: TRBD1
J gene: TRBJ1-2
V gene: TRBV6-5
clone size: .

CDR3 protein: CSVAGQGIFGTEAFF
CDR3 DNA: TGCAGCGTTGCTGGACAGGGGATTTTTGGCACTGAAGCTTTCTTT
D gene: TRBD1
J gene: TRBJ1-1
V gene: TRBV29-1
clone size: .

CDR3 protein: CASSGQTSGANVLTF
CDR3 DNA: TGTGCCAGTAGTGGGCAGACCTCTGGGGCCAACGTCCTGACTTTC
D gene: .
J gene: TRBJ2-6
V gene: TRBV19
clone size: .

CDR3 protein: CASSSGTGDGYTF
CDR3 DNA: TGTGCCAGCAGCTCCGGGACAGGGGACGGCTACACCTTC
D gene: TRBD1
J gene: TRBJ1-2
V gene: TRBV5-4
clone size: .

CDR3 protein: CASSIGQLSNQPQHF
CDR3 DNA: TGTGCCAGCAGCATCGGACAGCTTAGCAATCAGCCCCAGCATTTT
D gene: .
J gene: TRBJ1-5
V gene: TRBV2
clone size: .

CDR3 protein: CASSLYRGGYEQYF
CDR3 DNA: TGTGCCAGCAGCTTGTACAGGGGAGGTTACGAGCAGTACTTC
D gene: .
J gene: TRBJ2-7
V gene: TRBV5-4
clone size: .

CDR3 protein: CASSDLGTGGVISYEQYF
CDR3 DNA: TGTGCCAGCAGTGACCTCGGGACAGGGGGCGTAATTTCCTACGAGCAGTACTTC
D gene: TRBD1
J gene: TRBJ2-7
V gene: TRBV25-1
clone size: .

CDR3 protein: CASTDGTPNQPQHF
CDR3 DNA: TGTGCCAGCACCGACGGGACTCCCAATCAGCCCCAGCATTTT
D gene: .
J gene: TRBJ1-5
V gene: TRBV2
clone size: .

CDR3 protein: CASQGADEKLFF
CDR3 DNA: TGTGCCTCCCAGGGGGCTGATGAAAAACTGTTTTTT
D gene: TRBD1
J gene: TRBJ1-4
V gene: TRBV30
clone size: .

CDR3 protein: CASSLQGLPYEQYF
CDR3 DNA: TGTGCCAGTAGTTTACAGGGGTTGCCCTACGAGCAGTACTTC
D gene: TRBD1
J gene: TRBJ2-7
V gene: TRBV19
clone size: few

CDR3 protein: CASSLASTDTQYF
CDR3 DNA: TGCGCCAGCAGCTTGGCGTCCACAGATACGCAGTATTTT
D gene: .
J gene: TRBJ2-3
V gene: TRBV5-1
clone size: .

CDR3 protein: CASSSYFGVGNEQYF
CDR3 DNA: TGTGCCAGCAGCTCCTATTTCGGGGTGGGAAACGAGCAGTACTTC
D gene: .
J gene: TRBJ2-7
V gene: TRBV5-6
clone size: few

CDR3 protein: CASSPRGIGAVNNEQFF
CDR3 DNA: TGTGCCAGCAGTCCAAGGGGGATCGGGGCGGTAAACAATGAGCAGTTCTTC
D gene: .
J gene: TRBJ2-1
V gene: TRBV9
clone size: .